The 8 T cell receptor beta chains given below trace back to one sample, sequenced in a study of beta chain features in type 1 diabetes. Overall study results and limits: The study found moderately but significantly shorter TCRB CDR3s in all four CD4+ subsets of Type 1 diabetes patients.

These receptors' targets are unknown. cDNA synthesis used the whole RNA isolate, giving expressed TCRB sequences. Assay: immunoSEQ multiplex PCR; the TCRdb copy retains only in-frame clones and omits some. The sample includes almost 350,000 clones, approximately 10% of them seen just once. The sequenced sample consisted of central memory CD4+ T cells from blood. These receptors originate from a man younger than 45 with type 1 diabetes.

The genes are TRBV6-5 and TRBJ1-1; D gene ambiguous. V dropped 4 bases and J dropped 2 bases, with 8 bases sitting between them. Germline V gene lookup returns CDR1 MNHEY and CDR2 SVGAGI. The CDR3 totals 13 residues. This CDR3 reads CASSSLQNTEAFF. In DNA form, the CDR3 reads TGTGCCAGCAGTTCATTACAAAACACTGAAGCTTTCTTT.

This clone was seen a few times. The chain couples TRBV28 to TRBJ1-2; no clear D gene. From germline, CDR1 is MDHEN and CDR2 SYDVKM. Deletions cut 9 bases from V and 1 base from J, with 6 bases between. The CDR3 extends over 11 amino acids. The CDR3 DNA sequence: TGTGCCAGTTACAATAACTATGGCTACACCTTC. Translated, it gives CASYNNYGYTF.

The V gene is TRBV28, the J gene TRBJ2-2; 8 bases align to TRBD1. This CDR3 has 18 amino acids. The V gene's germline CDR1 is MDHEN and CDR2 SYDVKM. V lost 5 bases to trimming and J lost 4 bases; unmatched junction nucleotides: 15. DNA for the CDR3: TGTGCCAGCAGTCCCCCCGGGACAGGTATTCCCCCCACCGGGGAGCTGTTTTTT. Its protein product is CASSPPGTGIPPTGELFF.

The chain carries TRBV7-9 and TRBJ2-6; D is undetermined. Trimming left V 5 bases short and J 0 bases short, with 14 bases between. This CDR3 has 17 amino acids. From germline, CDR1 is SEHNR and CDR2 FQNEAQ (reference sequence). The DNA for the CDR3 is TGTGCCAGCAGCCGAGCTTTAACCCTCTCTGGGGCCAACGTCCTGACTTTC. Translating gives CASSRALTLSGANVLTF.

This clone was seen more than once but under ten times. This chain links TRBV2 with TRBJ1-1; no clear D gene. The CDR3 is 11 residues long. The germline gives CDR1 SNHLY, CDR2 FYNNEI. V shed 4 bases and J shed 7 bases, with 7 bases lying between them. DNA for the CDR3: TGTGCCAGCAGTGTGCTAGATGAAGCTTTCTTT. Protein product: CASSVLDEAFF.

V usage is TRBV7-2 and J usage is TRBJ2-3; 13 bases are a match to TRBD2. The CDR3 contains 14 residues. V was clipped by 8 bases and J by 6 bases; unmatched bases: 5. Germline V gene sequence: CDR1 SGHTA, CDR2 FQGNSA. The DNA of the CDR3 is TGTGCCAGCCTACTAGCGGGGGGGCCGGATACGCAGTATTTT. Protein sequence: CASLLAGGPDTQYF.

CDR3 sequence (DNA): TGTGCCAGTAGTCTCCCCCGGGGAGGCGGACTCACAGATACGCAGTATTTT. Translation: CASSLPRGGGLTDTQYF. The gene calls are TRBV19 and TRBJ2-3; perhaps TRBD2 as D (6 bases). From germline, CDR1 is LNHDA and CDR2 SQIVND (reference sequence). With 5 bases removed from V and 2 bases from J, the gap between germline ends came to 20 bases. This CDR3 spans 17 amino acids.

The chain has TRBV5-4 and TRBJ1-6, with 8 bases lining up with TRBD1. The CDR3 extends over 16 amino acids. V shed 0 bases, J shed 3 bases, and the junction held 2 bases outside the gene matches. In germline, CDR1 is SGHNT, CDR2 YYREEE (reference sequence). The CDR3: CASSLDGQGYNSPLHF. The CDR3 region has the DNA TGTGCCAGCAGCTTGGATGGACAGGGCTATAATTCACCCCTCCACTTT.